The 11 T cell receptor beta chains listed next were all sequenced from one sample in a study of cytomegalovirus exposure and HLA in healthy donors. TCRdb's copy holds only in-frame clones and misses some; the assay was immunoSEQ multiplex PCR. The sample holds 100,000 to 150,000 clones; roughly nine tenths are singletons and the top ten take 1.2%. Sample: PBMCs. The source is a woman younger than 35 in good health and CMV-seronegative.

Details on this clone: This CDR3 is also generated by other DNA sequences in the sample. V and J are TRBV6-4 and TRBJ2-3, with TRBD2 matching over 10 bases. Trimming removed 6 bases from V and 3 bases from J; junction bases left unmatched: 6. The germline gives CDR1 MRHNA, CDR2 SNTAGT. The CDR3 runs 15 residues. The CDR3 reads CASSESGGATDTQYF. The CDR3 DNA follows: TGTGCCAGCAGCGAAAGCGGGGGGGCAACAGATACGCAGTATTTT.

The V and J genes are TRBV6-1 and TRBJ1-2; TRBD1 matches 8 bases. V was clipped by 9 bases and J by 6 bases; unmatched bases: 6. Germline V gene data show CDR1 as MNHNS and CDR2 as SASEGT. CDR3 size: 12 residues. The CDR3 here is CASGQGFNGYTF. The CDR3 coding sequence is TGTGCCAGTGGACAGGGCTTTAATGGCTACACCTTC.

The rearrangement links TRBV11-2 to TRBJ1-2; 10 bases fit TRBD1. This CDR3 region has 17 residues. The germline CDR1 and CDR2 sequences are SGHAT and FQNNGV. Germline trimming cut 7 bases from V and 3 bases from J; bases unmatched to any gene: 14. CDR3 sequence (DNA): TGTGCCAGCAACTCATGGGGACAGGGGATTAAGGACTATGGCTACACCTTC. Its translation is CASNSWGQGIKDYGYTF.

J is TRBJ2-1 and V is TRBV9; perhaps TRBD2 as D (7 bases). V lost 0 bases and J 0 bases, leaving 16 bases between the germline ends. The length of the CDR3 is 18 residues. Looked up from germline, CDR1 is SGDLS and CDR2 is YYNGEE. The CDR3 sequence: CASSVGGGGQSSYNEQFF. CDR3 nucleotide sequence: TGTGCCAGCAGCGTAGGGGGCGGGGGCCAGAGCTCCTACAATGAGCAGTTCTTC.

This clone appeared once. V usage is TRBV2 and J usage is TRBJ1-6; D possibly corresponds to TRBD1 (5 bases). The V end was cut by 8 bases, the J end by 8 bases, with 13 bases between. The CDR3 has 13 amino acids. Germline V gene data show CDR1 as SNHLY and CDR2 as FYNNEI. The CDR3: CASYETAYSPLHF. The CDR3, as DNA: TGTGCCAGCTACGAGACAGCTTATTCACCCCTCCACTTT.

V is TRBV2 and J is TRBJ1-4; D gene unclear. The germline gives CDR1 SNHLY, CDR2 FYNNEI. This CDR3 spans 13 amino acids. V dropped 7 bases and J dropped 0 bases, with 6 bases sitting between them. The CDR3 protein is CASTGATNEKLFF. CDR3 DNA: TGTGCCAGCACCGGTGCAACTAATGAAAAACTGTTTTTT.

This clone was observed once. The chain is built from TRBV15 and TRBJ1-2; 9 bases agree with TRBD1. The junction had 8 bases not matched to a gene; V was cut back by 0 bases and J by 3 bases. The germline V gene encodes CDR1 LNHNV and CDR2 YYDKDF (reference sequence). The CDR3 spans 17 residues. The CDR3 coding sequence is TGTGCCACCAGCAGAGAAAGGGACAGGGACAGGGACTATGGCTACACCTTC. Translated, it gives CATSRERDRDRDYGYTF.

The chain employs TRBV2 and TRBJ2-1; 7 bases agree with TRBD2. The CDR3 is 15 amino acids. V gave up 3 bases and J gave up 3 bases; unmatched junction bases: 5. Per the germline V gene, CDR1 is SNHLY and CDR2 is FYNNEI. CDR3 bases: TGTGCCAGCAGTGAGTCGGGGGGAAACTACAATGAGCAGTTCTTC. Translated: CASSESGGNYNEQFF. Full variable domain (outside the CDR3, taken from reference TRBV2 and TRBJ2-1): EPEVTQTPSHQVTQMGQEVILRCVPISNHLYFYWYRQILGQKVEFLVSFYNNEISEKSEIFDDQFSVERPDGSNFTLKIRSTKLEDSAMYFCASSESGGNYNEQFFGPGTRLTVL.

The chain recombines TRBV9 with TRBJ1-2; D ambiguous. V lost 4 bases and J 6 bases, leaving 16 bases between the germline ends. This CDR3 spans 14 amino acids. Germline V CDR1 and CDR2: SGDLS, YYNGEE. CDR3 in DNA: TGTGCCAGCAGCCCGGCCCCGGGGAACGATGGCTACACCTTC. Translated, it gives CASSPAPGNDGYTF.

This chain joins TRBV7-9 and TRBJ1-1; tentatively, D is TRBD1 (5 bases). The CDR3 covers 12 residues. V was pared by 5 bases and J by 6 bases, with 10 bases between. The germline CDR1 and CDR2 sequences are SEHNR and FQNEAQ (reference sequence). In DNA, the CDR3 is TGTGCCAGCAGCCCCGGGGGTTCTGAAGCTTTCTTT. Translation gives CASSPGGSEAFF.

This clone was recorded once. In DNA form, the CDR3 reads TGTGCCAGCAGCCTAGGGACAGCCGCTGGAAACACCATATATTTT. It translates to CASSLGTAAGNTIYF. V and J are TRBV5-4 and TRBJ1-3; 7 nucleotides line up with TRBD1. CDR1 is SGHNT, CDR2 YYREEE, per germline (reference sequence). Trimming at V came to 4 bases and at J to 2 bases, leaving 6 bases not matched to a gene. This CDR3 region has 15 residues.